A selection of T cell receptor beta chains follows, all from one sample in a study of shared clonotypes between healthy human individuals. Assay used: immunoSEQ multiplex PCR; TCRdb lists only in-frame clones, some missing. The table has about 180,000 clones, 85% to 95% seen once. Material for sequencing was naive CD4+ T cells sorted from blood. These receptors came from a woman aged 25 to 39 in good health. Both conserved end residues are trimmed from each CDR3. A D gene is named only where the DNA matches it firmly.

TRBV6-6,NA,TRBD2,ASTPRLADAYEQY
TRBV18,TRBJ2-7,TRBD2,ASSPIISWTSGSSVYEQY
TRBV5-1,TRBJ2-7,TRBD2,ASSLGPLTSGSYEQY
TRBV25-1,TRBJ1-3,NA,ASSAHGGQVSGNTIY
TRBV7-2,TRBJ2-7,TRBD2,ASSLVSSGRI
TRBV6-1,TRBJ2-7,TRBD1,ASSTNRGEYEQY
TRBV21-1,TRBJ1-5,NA,ASSTVLHWHHQPQH
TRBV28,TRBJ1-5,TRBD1,ASREGQGRDQPQH
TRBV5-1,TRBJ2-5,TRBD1,ASSLVVGGQGRETQY
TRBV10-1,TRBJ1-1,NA,AGHRAGNTEAF
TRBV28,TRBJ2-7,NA,ASSLEPGKRSYEQY
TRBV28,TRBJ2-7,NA,ASSLATPTEDEQY
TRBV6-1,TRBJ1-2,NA,ASSEVSGEGANYGYT
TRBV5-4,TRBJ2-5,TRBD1,ASSLPTGDAETQY
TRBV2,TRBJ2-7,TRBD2,ASRTREASGRAEQY
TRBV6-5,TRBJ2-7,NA,ASSPTWQSIEQY
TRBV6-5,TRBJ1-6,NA,ASSYSVTTNSPLH
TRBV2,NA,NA,ASSELGGYYEQY
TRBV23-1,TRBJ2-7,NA,ASSQASLGGLSNEQY
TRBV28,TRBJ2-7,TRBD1,ASSLEGGASYEQY
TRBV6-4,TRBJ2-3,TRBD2,ASSERGGISDTQY
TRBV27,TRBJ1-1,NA,ASSPFGGTAGTEAF
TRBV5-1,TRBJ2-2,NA,ASSDISSGRRELF
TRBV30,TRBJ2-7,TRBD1,AWRGTRDRGGYEQY
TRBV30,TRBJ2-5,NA,AWSVLSQETQY
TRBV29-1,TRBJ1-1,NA,SAGDSNMNTEAF
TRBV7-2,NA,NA,ASSLWGYEQY
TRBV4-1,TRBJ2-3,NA,ASSQWGSPTDTQY
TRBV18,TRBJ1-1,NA,ASSPRTNTEAF
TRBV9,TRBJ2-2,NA,ASSARPGDTGELF
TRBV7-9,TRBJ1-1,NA,ASSTGVARPEAF
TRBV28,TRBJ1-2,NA,ASSSPQGDYGYT
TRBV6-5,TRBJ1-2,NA,ASSYSQANYGYT
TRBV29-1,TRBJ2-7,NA,SAARGLAYEQY
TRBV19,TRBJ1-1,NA,ASSIFLSTEAF
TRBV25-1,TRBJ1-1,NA,ASSLPEVGTEAF
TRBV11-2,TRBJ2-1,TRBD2,ASSTPAGVGNEQF
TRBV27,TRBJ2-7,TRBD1,ASGRDRGSHEQY
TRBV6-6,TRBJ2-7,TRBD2,ASSYSDGGKQYEQY
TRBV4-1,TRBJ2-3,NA,ASNEADTQY